These 4 T cell receptor beta chains came from one sample sequenced in a study of shared clonotypes between healthy human individuals. TCRdb keeps only in-frame clones here, not all; method: immunoSEQ multiplex PCR. The table shows 550,000 to 700,000 clones, with about three quarters occurring only once. Material: memory CD4+ T cells sorted from blood. Subset meaning: CD45RA-negative fraction. All receptors derive from a woman younger than 45 in good health.

The V call is TRBV2, the J call TRBJ2-2; 7 bases line up with TRBD2. Per germline, CDR1 SNHLY and CDR2 FYNNEI. The CDR3 extends over 15 amino acids. The V and J ends lost 6 bases and 0 bases, in that order; junction bases with no gene match: 4. The CDR3 region is CASSRLASNTGELFF. For the CDR3, the DNA is TGTGCCAGCAGCCGACTAGCATCGAACACCGGGGAGCTGTTTTTT.

The CDR3 sequence: CASSPLGGSVWNYGYTF. The CDR3 DNA sequence: TGTGCCAGTAGTCCCCTAGGGGGATCCGTCTGGAACTATGGCTACACCTTC. V usage is TRBV19 and J usage is TRBJ1-2, with D perhaps TRBD1 (6 bases). CDR1 and CDR2 (germline): LNHDA, SQIVND (reference sequence). V was clipped by 5 bases and J by 2 bases, with 21 bases between them. There are 17 residues in the CDR3.

V and J are TRBV6-1 and TRBJ1-5, with no clear D. V gave up 0 bases and J gave up 6 bases, with 6 bases separating them. Germline CDR1 reads MNHNS; CDR2 reads SASEGT. The CDR3 consists of 13 residues. DNA of the CDR3: TGTGCCAGCAGTGAAGCGCCTGGTCAGCCCCAGCATTTT. Protein sequence: CASSEAPGQPQHF.

This clone was detected only once. The chain employs TRBV28 and TRBJ2-5; 10 bases fit TRBD2. Germline V gives CDR1 MDHEN, CDR2 SYDVKM. This CDR3 is built from 17 residues. The trim removed 3 bases at V and 3 bases at J, leaving 10 bases unmatched. The CDR3 reads CASSFPPGLATKETQYF. The CDR3 DNA reads TGTGCCAGCAGTTTTCCGCCGGGACTAGCGACTAAAGAGACCCAGTACTTC.